The present TCR beta chain was sequenced within a study of cytomegalovirus exposure and HLA in healthy donors (dated by TCRdb to the late 2010s). About the investigation overall: An earlier analysis of several hundred of the donors reported over 250 Gb of sequence data and around 100 million unique TCR beta sequences obtained from about 179 million T cells. An early release covering roughly 580 HLA-typed donors comprised 250 to 350 gigabases of sequencing data and 85 million to 100 million unique TCR sequences. Of the roughly 410 genotyped donors, 75% to 85% were placed in the genetic ancestry cluster associated with self-reported Caucasian donors. The aim of the study was to test whether cataloging public T cell receptors could identify signatures of past pathogen exposure. The study used immunosequencing to profile the T cell repertoires of hundreds of subjects and linked those repertoires to cytomegalovirus serostatus. Besides the first cohort of roughly 700 subjects, a separate validation cohort made up of roughly 130 different subjects was used. High-throughput TCR immunosequencing, statistical association of individual TCRs with disease status, and machine learning were combined to predict cytomegalovirus infection status. To study patterns of TCR occurrence, a later analysis re-analyzed previously published TCR beta repertoires from more than 550 donors and added high-resolution HLA genotyping. Rather than using new phenotypic data, the later analysis identified candidate immune exposures from TCR beta sequences and from how often those sequences occurred across donors. In an earlier analysis of roughly 600 of the donors, high-throughput TCR beta sequencing was used to judge whether each TCR beta V gene segment behaved as functional or pseudogenic. Donor age, sex, ethnicity and CMV serostatus were compiled together with the repertoire data. In a later genetic analysis, genome-wide SNP genotypes for about 55% of the roughly 670 donors were used, and that subset was treated as a discovery cohort. All discovery cohort repertoires had been generated on a single sequencing platform. Both class I and class II loci were covered by HLA typing, at four-digit resolution. The number of donors typed differed by locus, with 629-630 for A, B, C, DRB1 and DQB1, more than 500 for DQA1, over 600 for DPA1, and around 430 for DPB1. Because of strong linkage in the cohort, a handful of DR-DQ haplotypes were treated as single units for association and clustering. On average, around 200,000 unique TCR beta nucleotide sequences were sequenced per donor among roughly 430 genotyped donors of the cohort, with roughly a sixth of those sequences being non-productive. General study outcomes and caveats: The classifier was reported to diagnose cytomegalovirus status with high specificity and sensitivity in both the original and validation cohorts. A later genetic analysis reported fewer N-insertions in productive TCRs among donors in an Asian-associated ancestry cluster than the roughly 650-donor mean. Because some donors lacked HLA typing at each locus, the association tests relied only on the typed subset. The study listed 164 TCR beta chains as associated with cytomegalovirus. A further reported finding was that TCR beta sequences accurately predicted the HLA-A and HLA-B alleles for most subjects in the first cohort. When HLA alleles, especially DR and DQ, strongly co-occurred, attributing TCR associations to individual alleles was difficult. Linkage disequilibrium might explain the correlated functional status among segregating V segments, but an unknown experimental factor could not be excluded. While some public TCRs were present in many individuals, most TCR sequences turned up only very rarely across donors. In a later analysis, HLA-associated TCR beta chains showed more clonal expansion and lower generation probabilities than non-associated chains that were equally common. In a later analysis, the rate of TCR association differed among HLA loci, with DRB1 alleles having the most associated TCRs and HLA-C alleles having the fewest. The sequencing pipeline was judged likely to have produced a cluster of highly shared sequence variants as a technical artifact. CMV serostatus was the only immune exposure information available for the cohort. This cohort had only TCR beta chains sequenced, and the lack of alpha or paired-chain data limited which features could be detected. A few of the identified cytomegalovirus-associated TCR beta chains were confirmed in vitro to be specific for cytomegalovirus antigens. Some 16 rarely observed V segments, including chromosome 9 orphons, were excluded from the earlier analysis of several hundred of the donors because counts were too low. An association between a missense DCLRE1C variant and V-gene and J-gene trimming of TCR beta chains was found in a later genetic analysis and replicated in an independent cohort. A later analysis associated approximately 17,000 TCR beta sequences with specific HLA alleles at a false discovery rate of 0.05. A later analysis found that most CMV-associated TCR beta chains appeared HLA-restricted, with HLA associations seemingly driven largely by CMV exposure. It was suggested by the authors that the approach could potentially be generalized to other disease states and immunological phenotypes. An earlier analysis of 587 of the donors showed that most TCR beta V segments appeared in productive rearrangements either about 87% or about 30% of the time, which broadly matched IMGT annotations. Roughly uniform sequencing depth across donors was assumed in presence/absence analyses, although this assumption may not hold. A later analysis reported that several top co-occurrence clusters appeared linked to parvovirus B19, influenza, CMV and Epstein-Barr virus.

The receptor library was made with the immunoSEQ multiplex PCR assay. For the multiplex PCR, a mixture combining 60 forward primers for TCR Vbeta segments and 13 reverse primers for TCR Jbeta segments was used. Amplification of the CDR3 region of rearranged TCR beta genes was performed with a multiplex PCR assay on genomic DNA. Amplified TCR beta libraries were sequenced as 87-base-pair reads on the Illumina HiSeq System. Per the source publication's procedure: A later analysis counted 75 million to 100 million unique TCR beta chains across the 700 or so repertoires, and around 12 million of these chains were shared by at least two donors. To remove PCR and sequencing errors, raw reads were error-corrected and collapsed into unique sequences using a nearest-neighbor algorithm that merged closely related sequences. To assign V, D and J gene segments, CDR3 sequences were aligned to IMGT reference sequences. For a sequence to be retained, a match of at least six nucleotides was required to both a V gene segment and a J gene segment. A rearrangement counted as productive if the CDR3 had no stop codons and remained in frame with V and J, and every other rearrangement counted as non-productive. Following IMGT convention, CDR3 was defined as the stretch from the second conserved V-encoded cysteine to the conserved J-encoded phenylalanine. In an earlier analysis of 587 of the donors, sequences lacking an unambiguous match to a single V gene segment were excluded. In an earlier analysis of 450 to 700 of the donors, V segments were called functional above 56.7% productive rearrangements and were called segregating when the between-donor standard deviation exceeded 5%. To diagnose cytomegalovirus status from the catalog of TCR beta chain sequences, a statistical classification framework was built. A later analysis assigned V and J genes by comparing TCR nucleotide sequences with IMGT/GENE-DB human TR gene sequences. Using the TCRdist pipeline, a later analysis assigned CDR3 sequences along with most-parsimonious VDJ recombination scenarios. In a later analysis, each TCR beta chain was defined by its CDR3 amino acid sequence together with its V-gene family, and reads lacking a unique V-gene family were excluded. To address suspected cross-contamination and a sequencing artifact, a later analysis removed around 590 highly shared, low-generation-probability nucleotide sequences. In a later analysis, a clonal expansion index was calculated for each public chain from normalized within-repertoire ranks of inferred template counts. A later analysis computed generation probabilities with a VDJ recombination model fitted to out-of-frame rearrangements, and checked the results against IGoR. Hypergeometric tests were used in a later analysis to score TCR-TCR, TCR-HLA and TCR-CMV co-occurrence, with a repertoire-size bias correction applied to the TCR pairs. False discovery rates were estimated in a later analysis by permuting HLA or CMV assignments 20 times. In a later analysis, co-occurring TCRs were grouped using DBSCAN, with TCRdist sequence similarity added in when clustering inside HLA-allele-positive subsets. Co-occurrence clustering excluded repertoires with fewer than 30,000 or more than 120,000 public chains, plus five with anomalous nucleotide sharing. In its TCRdb copy, this immuneACCESS table keeps in-frame sequences only and misses some clones. Where compared with another copy, unresolved V genes explain less than half of these, and the others have no known cause. That table furnishes V, J and clone size, whereas the DNA furnished D and trimming. This sample lists some 150,000 clones; about 70% were detected once. The top ten clonotypes cover 2% to 3% of the sample.

The cohort consisted of approximately 670 healthy bone marrow donors. At the time of sampling, every cohort member was nominally healthy, though immune exposures that went unrecorded were likely present. The donor was CMV seronegative and belonged to the group of roughly 330 seronegative cohort members. Each donor provided a peripheral blood sample, and peripheral blood mononuclear cells were used for TCR beta sequencing. The Qiagen DNeasy Blood Extraction Kit was used to extract genomic DNA from the blood cell samples. For this clone: What antigen it recognizes has not been identified. One base away there is no much larger clone; base qualities are not given.

Material: PBMCs. The source is a woman between 40 and 55 years old in good health and CMV-seronegative.

For the CDR3, the sequence is CASSYTGQGAGEQFF. The DNA sequence is TGTGCCAGCAGTTACACGGGACAGGGGGCAGGGGAGCAGTTCTTC. Recombination joined TRBV6-6 with TRBJ2-1; 12 nucleotides in the junction match TRBD1. Taken from the germline V gene (reference sequence), the CDR1 and CDR2 loops are MNHNY and SVGAGI. The V end gives up 2 bases and the J end 10 bases, leaving 6 bases in the junction not matched to a gene. Measured from the cysteine to the phenylalanine, the CDR3 is 15 residues long. Solely the CDR3 DNA is kept, with 45 bases framed from the first base.